The entry that follows covers one T cell receptor beta chain sequence. Its target antigen remains unknown. The input lacks base qualities; no much larger clone sits a single base away. The germline V gene sets CDR1 to SQVTM and CDR2 to ANQGSEA. The junction shows trimming of 7 bases on V and 0 bases on J, and the gene matches do not reach 5 bases of it. The cysteine opens and the phenylalanine closes a CDR3 of 15 amino acids. Only the CDR3 region is kept as DNA, spanning 45 bases read in frame from base 1. The data stem from a study of blood T cells in healthy people across ages (dated by TCRdb to the mid-2010s). Study-level background: In model experiments, template switching captured roughly one uniquely barcoded TCR beta cDNA molecule for every two T cells. For two donors (one aged 18 to 29 and one aged 80 or older), the study analyzed two additional independent replicas of 1 million unique cDNA reads from the same blood draw. To track age-related changes in TCR beta repertoire diversity, the study relied on deep sequencing normalized with unique cDNA molecular identifiers. To avoid experimental bias, donors of different ages were spread randomly across the sequencing lanes. The donors were divided into four age groups: young (average roughly 15 years), middle-aged (about 39), aged (about 56) and long-lived (approximately 74). Results the study describes overall, beyond this receptor: Because the CMV infection status of the donors was unknown, age-related changes in expanded clonotypes may potentially have been confounded. Compared with the aged group, the long-lived group had more naive CD4+ T cells, fewer expanded clones and increased TCR diversity, suggesting age selection. Estimates of total diversity from one million sequenced T cells were regarded as lower bounds and underestimates. Observed TCR beta diversity per million T cells fell roughly linearly with age, and a significant reduction was already apparent by age around 44. Conclusive comparison of naive and antigen-experienced compartments was prevented by the profiling of bulk unsorted PBMCs. A strong correlation was found between observed TCR beta diversity and the percentage of naive T cells measured by flow cytometry.

Donors were about 36 systemically healthy Caucasian individuals from Russia aged roughly 6 to 100 years. Each donor gave 8 to 10 milliliters of peripheral blood, collected into EDTA-treated Vacutainer tubes. Ficoll-Paque density-gradient centrifugation was used to isolate PBMCs, with at least 7 million obtained per sample. Total RNA, at least 6 micrograms per sample, was extracted from PBMCs with Trizol reagent. For every donor, flow cytometry on a PBMC aliquot measured the percentage of naive CD45RAhigh/CD27high T cells. Preparation of the library involved 5' RACE. A second about 7 to 12 cycle PCR used a sample-barcoded 5' primer and a J-beta primer mix. Each TCR beta cDNA molecule received a unique molecular identifier from a template-switch 5' adaptor carrying 12 random nucleotides. Each sample yielded at least 2.5 million CDR3-containing paired-end reads. The Mint cDNA synthesis kit, primed by a TRBC-specific oligonucleotide, was used to synthesize first-strand cDNA from all RNA. After uracil-DNA glycosylase treatment, a first 18-cycle PCR used universal primers M1SS and BC2_uni_R on all cDNA. The study's own analysis went as follows. Each sample was normalized by randomly selecting 1 million high-quality reads, each carrying a distinct molecular identifier. Reads sharing molecular identifiers were discarded rather than binned into consensus sequences. MiTCR, run with a Q25 quality threshold and the strictest error-elimination algorithm, handled CDR3 identification, clonotype clustering and error correction. A nonparametric unseen species model with Euler transformation was used to estimate lower-bound total TCR beta diversity. TCRdb itself trimmed the public reads at Q25 with fastp, ran MiXCR and retained productive beta chains. Here each entry gathers all rows of one CDR3 protein and keeps the most common genes and DNA. These V and J calls originate from TCRdb's pipeline instead of the authors' own analysis. The sample table holds fewer than 2,000,000 distinct CDR3 sequences, of which 39% were seen once. The ten top clones hold 20% to 25% of the sample.

This TCR was sampled from a human donor in good health. In this chain, TRBV29-1 is recombined with TRBJ2-3, with 12 junctional bases fitting TRBD2. Sequenced input: blood. The CDR3 protein: CSACTSGGSTDTQYF. The DNA reads TGCAGCGCCTGCACTAGCGGGGGGAGCACAGATACGCAGTATTTT.